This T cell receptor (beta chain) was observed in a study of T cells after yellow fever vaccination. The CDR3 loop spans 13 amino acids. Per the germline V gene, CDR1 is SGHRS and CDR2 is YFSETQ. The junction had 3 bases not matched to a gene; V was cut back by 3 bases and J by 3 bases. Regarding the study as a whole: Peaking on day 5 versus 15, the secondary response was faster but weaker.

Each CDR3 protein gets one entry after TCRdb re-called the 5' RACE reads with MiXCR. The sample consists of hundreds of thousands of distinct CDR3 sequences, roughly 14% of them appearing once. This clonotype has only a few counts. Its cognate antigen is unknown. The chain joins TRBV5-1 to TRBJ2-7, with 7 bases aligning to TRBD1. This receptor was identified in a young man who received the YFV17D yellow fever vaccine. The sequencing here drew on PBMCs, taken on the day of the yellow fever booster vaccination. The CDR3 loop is CASSSDRDYEQYF. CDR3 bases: TGCGCCAGCAGCTCCGACAGGGACTACGAGCAGTACTTC.